This TCR beta chain was identified during a study of blood T cells in healthy people across ages. Combining a sample-barcoded 5' primer with a J-beta primer mix, a second PCR ran for about 7 to 11 cycles. Every single cDNA molecule received a tag from a template-switch adaptor with 12 random nucleotides. Individual samples furnished no less than 2.5 million CDR3-containing paired-end reads apiece. TCRdb re-analysed the 5' RACE reads in MiXCR, keeping a single row per CDR3 protein. The sample yields about 780,000 distinct CDR3 sequences, 46% seen once. Trimming cost V 0 bases and J 10 bases; bases outside gene matches: 10. Germline V gene sequence: CDR1 MGHRA, CDR2 YSYEKL. The CDR3 has 16 amino acids. The donors, healthy Caucasians from Russia, were aged roughly 6 to 90. Extraction yielded at least 5 micrograms of total RNA per sample. This clonotype was recorded at least ten times.

This chain joins TRBV4-1 and TRBJ2-1; 9 bases map to TRBD2. The TCR sequence derives from an elderly man in good health. Sequenced sample: blood. The CDR3 region is CASSQDAGGLYGEQFF. The CDR3 coding sequence is TGCGCCAGCAGCCAAGATGCGGGAGGGCTTTACGGGGAGCAGTTCTTC.